This TCR beta chain was obtained from a study of cytomegalovirus exposure and HLA in healthy donors. Overall study: Membership in the Caucasian-associated ancestry cluster was found for 81% of roughly 400 genotyped donors.

Germline assignment: CDR1 SQVTM and CDR2 ANQGSEA. V gave up 2 bases and J gave up 6 bases, with 8 bases separating them. The CDR3 has 11 residues. PCR used 60 Vbeta primers and 13 Jbeta primers. Sequencing was performed with immunoSEQ multiplex PCR; in TCRdb, only in-frame clones are kept and a portion is missing. The table lists about 70,000 clones. The TCR sequence derives from a woman aged 25 to 39 in good health and CMV-seronegative. The sequenced material came from PBMCs. The V call is TRBV29-1, the J call TRBJ2-7; D is perhaps TRBD2 (5 bases). The DNA of the CDR3 is TGCAGCGTTGAACACGCGGGCGAGCAGTACTTC. This gives the protein CSVEHAGEQYF.